The present T cell receptor beta chain was sequenced within a study of type 1 regulatory T cells. For the study at large: An in vitro protocol generated T-allo10, a Tr1-enriched, alloantigen-specific CD4 T cell product. Study-level results: Compared with non-type 1 regulatory T cells, type 1 regulatory T cells showed a more restricted TCR repertoire.

TCRdb independently ran MiXCR on the reads; one entry per CDR3 protein. The profile covers more than 60,000 distinct CDR3 sequences, with 62% appearing a single time and 1.5% to 2% taken by the ten largest. Trimming left V 2 bases short and J 6 bases short, with 16 bases between. The CDR3 contains 16 residues. Germline assignment: CDR1 SGHTA and CDR2 FQGTGA. As regards this clonotype: Its antigen is as yet unknown.

The receptor comes from a human donor in good health. This chain uses TRBV7-3 with TRBJ2-2; no reliable D call. What was sequenced was cultured non-Tr1 T cells, either the whole culture or a sorted T cell fraction (not recorded which). The CDR3 DNA reads as TGTGCCAGCAGCTTAGCGACTCAAGCAACACCCGGGGAGCTGTTTTTT. The encoded protein is CASSLATQATPGELFF.